This TCR beta chain was retrieved from a study of shared clonotypes between healthy human individuals. This CDR3 contains 16 residues. Germline-derived CDR1 and CDR2 are SGHTA and FQGNSA. V shed 5 bases and J 4 bases; nucleotides not matched to a gene: 11. Study-level findings and limits: An expected dependence of interdonor clonotype sharing on sequencing depth was noted. Compared with memory subsets, naive subsets generally had larger estimated richness.

Cells designated naive CD8 were CD45RO-negative and were positively selected for CCR7, with terminally differentiated effector memory CD45RA+ cells excluded. All donors were Caucasian adults living in Nashville, Tennessee. The sample holds a few counts of this clone. Its specificity is not known. As handled by the study authors: Filtering was not the same, since immunoSEQ gave junction-only sequences without quality scores. Data came from immunoSEQ multiplex PCR; TCRdb stores just in-frame clones and leaves some out. The DNA was the basis for D and trimming; V, J and clone size are from that table. The table records about 2 million clones, about 95% of them present only once.

Sequenced: naive CD8+ T cells sorted from blood. The TCR was taken from a young man in good health. J is TRBJ2-7 and V is TRBV7-2, with TRBD1 matching over 10 bases. The CDR3 bases are TGTGCCAGCAGCGTACAACCTTCGGGACAGGGGTACGAGCAGTACTTC. It is translated as CASSVQPSGQGYEQYF.